Following are 17 T cell receptor beta chains from one sample sequenced in a study of shared T cell receptors in the human thymus. The assay was immunoSEQ multiplex PCR, and TCRdb's table has in-frame clones only and misses some. The profile shows over 65,000 clones, nearly 95% of them singletons. Sequencing input: thymocytes. The source is a human donor.

The gene calls are TRBV5-1 and TRBJ2-2; D is perhaps TRBD1 or TRBD2 (6 bases each). Germline CDR1 reads SGHRS; CDR2 reads YFSETQ. Trimming took off 7 bases at V and 3 bases at J, with 19 bases between the two ends. The CDR3 contains 16 residues. CDR3 sequence: CASDEGGGLDTGELFF. CDR3 nucleotides: TGCGCCAGCGACGAGGGGGGCGGTCTGGACACCGGGGAGCTGTTTTTT.

This clone occurred a few times. J is TRBJ1-2 and V is TRBV19, with 10 bases identical to TRBD1. The germline V gene encodes CDR1 LNHDA and CDR2 SQIVND (reference sequence). This CDR3 has 15 amino acids. V shed 7 bases and J 2 bases; nucleotides not matched to a gene: 7. CDR3 bases: TGTGCCAGTACCTCGGACAGGGGGGCGAACTATGGCTACACCTTC. Translated, it gives CASTSDRGANYGYTF.

This chain connects TRBV9 to TRBJ1-2; 9 positions agree with TRBD1. Looked up from germline, CDR1 is SGDLS and CDR2 is YYNGEE. Trimming at V came to 5 bases and at J to 4 bases, leaving 6 bases not matched to a gene. This CDR3 comprises 14 residues. CDR3 residues: CASRLGQGSYGYTF. The CDR3 DNA follows: TGTGCCAGCAGATTAGGACAGGGGAGCTATGGCTACACCTTC.

The V call is TRBV11-2, the J call TRBJ1-2; 8 nucleotides match TRBD1. Germline CDR1 is SGHAT and CDR2 is FQNNGV. V shed 3 bases, J shed 0 bases, and the junction held 6 bases outside the gene matches. This CDR3 has 16 amino acids. The CDR3 loop reads CASSFGTGDTNYGYTF. In DNA form, the CDR3 reads TGTGCCAGCAGCTTCGGGACAGGCGACACTAACTATGGCTACACCTTC.

J is TRBJ1-2 and V is TRBV18; TRBD1 matches 7 bases. V was clipped by 3 bases and J by 7 bases; unmatched bases: 8. The CDR3 is 14 amino acids. CDR1 is KGHSH, CDR2 LQKENI, per germline. CDR3 DNA sequence: TGTGCCAGCTCACCCCGGGACAGAGGTCGTGGCTACACCTTC. This gives the protein CASSPRDRGRGYTF.

The rearrangement links TRBV6-5 to TRBJ1-2; TRBD1 is a possible D gene (5 bases). The CDR3 is made up of 16 amino acids. V was cut by 0 bases and J by 4 bases, with 15 bases left in between. In germline, CDR1 is MNHEY, CDR2 SVGAGI. The CDR3 DNA is TGTGCCAGCAGTTACTCGGGCCCGGGACCGGTCTATGGCTACACCTTC. Amino acid sequence: CASSYSGPGPVYGYTF.

This clone was recorded only once. The chain employs TRBV25-1 and TRBJ1-5; D uncertain. The CDR3 spans 15 residues. From germline, CDR1 is MGHDK and CDR2 SYGVNS. The V end lost 6 bases, the J end lost 1 base, and 13 bases lay between the germline ends. CDR3 sequence: CASSGLEQSNQPQHF. The CDR3 DNA is TGTGCCAGCAGCGGATTGGAGCAGAGCAATCAGCCCCAGCATTTT.

This rearrangement joins TRBV5-4 to TRBJ2-3; 7 bases fit TRBD2. CDR3 length: 18 residues. After removal of 0 bases from V and 1 base from J, the junction contained 11 bases not matched to a gene. Per the germline V gene, CDR1 is SGHNT and CDR2 is YYREEE (reference sequence). The CDR3 DNA reads as TGTGCCAGCAGCTTGGCCAGGAAGCGGGGTGGAGGCACAGATACGCAGTATTTT. Translated: CASSLARKRGGGTDTQYF.

Comment on this clone: The junction departs from the called germline gene at one end, perhaps through a read error. The V call is TRBV7-2, the J call TRBJ2-7, with D hard to call. Germline CDR1 and CDR2: SGHTA and FQGNSA. The CDR3 contains 12 residues. CDR3 DNA sequence: TGTGCCAGCAGCTTATGTTCCGGCGAGGAGTACTTC. As protein: CASSLCSGEEYF.

The rearrangement uses TRBV6-4 and TRBJ2-3; weak D call: TRBD1 (6 bases). CDR1 and CDR2 from the germline V gene are MRHNA and SNTAGT. The CDR3 has 16 amino acids. V was trimmed by 6 bases and J by 4 bases, leaving 20 bases between them. The CDR3 is CASSFYPSQGPDTQYF. The CDR3 DNA reads as TGTGCCAGCAGCTTCTACCCCTCGCAGGGGCCAGATACGCAGTATTTT.

This chain joins TRBV5-4 and TRBJ2-3, with D hard to call. Deletions cut 1 base from V and 1 base from J, with 22 bases between. Germline CDR1 SGHNT, CDR2 YYREEE (reference sequence). The CDR3 covers 19 residues. CDR3 nucleotide sequence: TGTGCCAGCAGCTTGTGTGACAAGGGTAGTCAGGATGGCACAGATACGCAGTATTTT. Translation: CASSLCDKGSQDGTDTQYF. The variable domain in full, completed from reference TRBV5-4 and TRBJ2-3, reads ETGVTQSPTHLIKTRGQQVTLRCSSQSGHNTVSWYQQALGQGPQFIFQYYREEENGRGNFPPRFSGLQFPNYSSELNVNALELDDSALYLCASSLCDKGSQDGTDTQYFGPGTRLTVL.

This clone came up once. The genes are TRBV5-6 and TRBJ2-7; D unresolved. This CDR3 has 14 amino acids. Germline V gene data show CDR1 as SGHDT and CDR2 as YYEEEE. Trimming removed 0 bases from V and 5 bases from J, with 12 bases in between. Here the CDR3 DNA reads TGTGCCAGCAGCTTGGATAGGGTAGAAGACGAGCAGTACTTC. Translation: CASSLDRVEDEQYF.

The rearrangement uses TRBV19 and TRBJ1-5, with 9 positions matching TRBD1. Trimming removed 10 bases from V and 4 bases from J; junction bases left unmatched: 5. This CDR3 has 13 amino acids. Germline CDR1 and CDR2: LNHDA and SQIVND (reference sequence). CDR3 residues: CATSGQGNQPQHF. In DNA form, the CDR3 reads TGTGCCACCTCGGGACAGGGAAATCAGCCCCAGCATTTT.

This chain uses TRBV5-5 with TRBJ1-5, with 7 positions matching TRBD1. CDR3 length: 15 amino acids. J gave up 3 bases and V 0 bases, and 3 bases lay outside the gene matches. Looked up from germline, CDR1 is SGHKS and CDR2 is YYEKEE (reference sequence). Here the CDR3 reads CASSLVGGPNQPQHF. In nucleotides, the CDR3 is TGTGCCAGCAGCTTGGTAGGGGGCCCCAATCAGCCCCAGCATTTT.

The chain carries TRBV19 and TRBJ1-2, with D perhaps matching TRBD1 (5 bases). V gave up 6 bases and J gave up 7 bases, with 15 bases separating them. Per germline, CDR1 LNHDA and CDR2 SQIVND (reference sequence). The CDR3 totals 13 residues. For the CDR3, the DNA is TGTGCCAGTAGGAGGGGCAAGCGAAGTGGCTACACCTTC. It specifies CASRRGKRSGYTF. Full variable domain (missing parts from reference TRBV19 and TRBJ1-2): DGGITQSPKYLFRKEGQNVTLSCEQNLNHDAMYWYRQDPGQGLRLIYYSQIVNDFQKGDIAEGYSVSREKKESFPLTVTSAQKNPTAFYLCASRRGKRSGYTFGSGTRLTVV.

The chain couples TRBV7-6 to TRBJ2-3, with 10 bases lining up with TRBD2. Looked up from germline, CDR1 is SGHVS and CDR2 is FNYEAQ. The CDR3 is 16 residues long. V trimming: 5 bases; J trimming: 2 bases; junction bases outside the gene matches: 7. CDR3 loop: CASSPERGGNTDTQYF. The CDR3 bases are TGTGCCAGCAGCCCCGAGCGGGGGGGGAACACAGATACGCAGTATTTT.

This rearrangement joins TRBV18 to TRBJ1-6, with 7 nucleotides matching TRBD1. The CDR3 runs to 16 residues. Trimming cost V 3 bases and J 6 bases; bases outside gene matches: 8. Germline V CDR1 and CDR2: KGHSH, LQKENI. CDR3 DNA sequence: TGTGCCAGCTCACCCTACAGGGGCGAGCTTAATTCACCCCTCCACTTT. This sequence encodes CASSPYRGELNSPLHF.